One and the same sample provided the 25 T cell receptor beta chains below, sequenced in a study of cytomegalovirus exposure and HLA in healthy donors. PCR amplification relied on 60 Vbeta primers (plus 13 Jbeta primers). Here immunoSEQ multiplex PCR was the method, and the copy in TCRdb shows in-frame clones only, minus some. The profile covers 100,000 or so clones, with 83% appearing a single time and 5% to 6.5% taken by the ten largest. Sequencing was carried out using PBMCs. Receptor source: a man aged 18 to 30 in good health and CMV-seronegative.

V and J are TRBV30 and TRBJ1-1; possibly TRBD1 for D (6 bases). V lost 1 base, J lost 3 bases, and 6 bases lay in between. There are 12 residues in the CDR3. Germline CDR1 is GTSNPN and CDR2 is SVGIG (reference sequence). The chain's CDR3 is CAWSDRDTEAFF. DNA of the CDR3: TGTGCCTGGAGTGACAGGGACACTGAAGCTTTCTTT.

The rearrangement joins TRBV5-4 to TRBJ1-5; D gene uncertain. The germline V and J ends were trimmed by 0 bases and 1 base, with 8 bases remaining between them. The CDR3 sequence is 15 residues long. Germline V gene lookup returns CDR1 SGHNT and CDR2 YYREEE (reference sequence). The DNA for the CDR3 is TGTGCCAGCAGCTTGGGGATCGGGAGCAATCAGCCCCAGCATTTT. Protein product: CASSLGIGSNQPQHF.

The CDR3 nucleotides read TGTGCCAGCAGTTACAGGGACACGGGTCCCTACGAGCAGTACTTC. Translated, it gives CASSYRDTGPYEQYF. The chain carries TRBV6-5 and TRBJ2-7, with TRBD1 as a possible D gene (6 bases). Trimming cost V 2 bases and J 2 bases, with 13 bases left between them. This CDR3 is 15 amino acids long. Germline CDR1 is MNHEY and CDR2 is SVGAGI.

This chain links TRBV7-3 with TRBJ2-1, with 7 positions matching TRBD1. V lost 2 bases and J lost 8; bases outside the gene matches: 9. The germline CDR1 and CDR2 sequences are SGHTA and FQGTGA. CDR3 length: 15 amino acids. The CDR3 here is CASSLLGQRSDEQFF. The CDR3 DNA sequence: TGTGCCAGCAGCTTATTGGGACAGCGATCCGATGAGCAGTTCTTC.

CDR3 coding DNA: TGTGCCAGCAGTTTAGGACTAGCCGTCCACGAGCAGTACTTC. Translated: CASSLGLAVHEQYF. The chain recombines TRBV27 with TRBJ2-5; 8 nucleotides line up with TRBD2. The end of the DNA fits TRBJ2-7 better, so the J call may be wrong. The CDR3 has 14 amino acids. Germline CDR1 MNHEY, CDR2 SMNVEV (reference sequence).

CDR3 nucleotide sequence: TGTGCCATCAGTGATTTTTCGGCCGGGGAGCTGTTTTTT. It encodes CAISDFSAGELFF. The V call is TRBV10-3, the J call TRBJ2-2; D unresolved. CDR1 and CDR2 (germline): ENHRY, SYGVKD. The CDR3 is made up of 13 amino acids. V lost 3 bases, J lost 6 bases, and 8 bases lay in between.

The chain recombines TRBV19 with TRBJ1-5, with TRBD1 matching 8 bases. Germline V gives CDR1 LNHDA, CDR2 SQIVND (reference sequence). CDR3 length: 18 amino acids. J was trimmed by 0 bases and V by 0 bases; bases with no gene match: 7. Here the CDR3 reads CASSIEIGQGDSNQPQHF. CDR3 coding DNA: TGTGCCAGTAGTATAGAGATCGGACAGGGCGATAGCAATCAGCCCCAGCATTTT. The whole variable domain, remainder taken from reference TRBV19 and TRBJ1-5, is DGGITQSPKYLFRKEGQNVTLSCEQNLNHDAMYWYRQDPGQGLRLIYYSQIVNDFQKGDIAEGYSVSREKKESFPLTVTSAQKNPTAFYLCASSIEIGQGDSNQPQHFGDGTRLSIL.

This clone was seen a handful of times. This rearrangement joins TRBV10-3 to TRBJ2-5, with 9 positions matching TRBD1. TRBJ2-7 matches the DNA end more closely, so the J call is doubtful. CDR3 length equals 14 residues. Germline values: CDR1 ENHRY, CDR2 SYGVKD. The CDR3 sequence is CAIRKQGALDEQYF. CDR3 nucleotides: TGTGCCATCAGGAAACAGGGGGCGCTGGACGAGCAGTACTTC.

The V call is TRBV7-9, the J call TRBJ2-1; possible D gene TRBD1, 6 bases. V dropped 5 bases and J dropped 7 bases, with 24 bases sitting between them. This CDR3 comprises 17 residues. Per the germline V gene, CDR1 is SEHNR and CDR2 is FQNEAQ (reference sequence). The DNA of the CDR3 is TGTGCCAGCAGCCAAACCGGGAATAAAGGGGGTTGGAATGAGCAGTTCTTC. It codes for CASSQTGNKGGWNEQFF.

The rearrangement links TRBV6-5 to TRBJ2-3; D remains ambiguous. The CDR3 has 14 amino acids. Germline CDR1 and CDR2: MNHEY and SVGAGI. The V end lost 0 bases, the J end lost 0 bases, and 4 bases lay between the germline ends. CDR3 nucleotide sequence: TGTGCCAGCAGTTACTCGCGTAGCACAGATACGCAGTATTTT. Protein product: CASSYSRSTDTQYF.

This clone occurred once. J is TRBJ2-6 and V is TRBV11-3; possibly TRBD1 for D (5 bases). This CDR3 is 16 amino acids long. Germline CDR1 is SGHNT and CDR2 is YENEEA. The V end lost 2 bases, the J end lost 2 bases, and 10 bases lay between the germline ends. In nucleotides, the CDR3 is TGTGCCAGCAGCTTAACTGGCAGGGCTGGGGCCAACGTCCTGACTTTC. Protein: CASSLTGRAGANVLTF.

This clone came up a few times. The J gene is TRBJ2-5, the V gene TRBV7-9; 8 bases match TRBD1. This CDR3 is 15 amino acids long. Germline-derived CDR1 and CDR2 are SEHNR and FQNEAQ (reference sequence). V lost 4 bases and J lost 5; bases outside the gene matches: 9. The CDR3 nucleotides are TGTGCCAGCAGCTCCATACAGGGGGATAGCGAGACCCAGTACTTC. Its protein is CASSSIQGDSETQYF.

This clone came up once. V gene TRBV4-3 combines with J gene TRBJ1-1; 7 bases line up with TRBD1. V gave up 1 base and J gave up 4 bases; unmatched junction bases: 3. Germline CDR1 reads LGHNA; CDR2 reads YSLEER. CDR3 length equals 14 residues. The CDR3: CASSQGQGPTEAFF. Written as DNA, the CDR3 is TGCGCCAGCAGCCAAGGACAGGGACCCACTGAAGCTTTCTTT.

This sequence joins TRBV7-6 and TRBJ2-1; no definite D call. Per germline, CDR1 SGHVS and CDR2 FNYEAQ. V lost 2 bases, J lost 5 bases, and 10 bases lay in between. There are 14 residues in the CDR3. In DNA form, the CDR3 reads TGTGCCAGCAGCTTATCCCGGAGAAACAATGAGCAGTTCTTC. This sequence encodes CASSLSRRNNEQFF.

CDR3 nucleotide sequence: TGTGCCAGCAGCACCCAGACTAGCGGGGGTGGCTCCTACAATGAGCAGTTCTTC. This codes for CASSTQTSGGGSYNEQFF. The chain carries TRBV11-2 and TRBJ2-1; the match to TRBD2 covers 12 bases. The CDR3 extends over 18 amino acids. Germline CDR1 reads SGHAT; CDR2 reads FQNNGV. J gave up 0 bases and V 5 bases, and 8 bases lay outside the gene matches.

The chain joins TRBV18 to TRBJ1-4, with no clear D. Germline lookup yields CDR1 KGHSH and CDR2 LQKENI. The CDR3 is 15 amino acids. The V end lost 2 bases, the J end lost 5 bases, and 12 bases lay between the germline ends. This CDR3 reads CASSPDTGRNEKLFF. The CDR3 DNA is TGTGCCAGCTCACCAGACACGGGGAGGAATGAAAAACTGTTTTTT.

The V gene is TRBV7-6, the J gene TRBJ2-1; TRBD2 agrees at 9 bases. Looked up from germline, CDR1 is SGHVS and CDR2 is FNYEAQ. The CDR3 loop spans 15 amino acids. Unmatched junction bases numbered 13, after V lost 8 bases and J lost 8 bases. The CDR3: CASQRESSGNYEQFF. The CDR3 DNA sequence: TGTGCCAGCCAGAGGGAGTCTAGCGGGAACTATGAGCAGTTCTTC.

The chain uses TRBV6-1 and TRBJ2-2, with 7 bases matching TRBD1. Germline trimming cut 4 bases from V and 2 bases from J; bases unmatched to any gene: 10. CDR1 and CDR2 (germline): MNHNS, SASEGT. The length of the CDR3 is 17 residues. CDR3 region: CASSAPVGGFNTGELFF. CDR3 bases: TGTGCCAGCAGTGCCCCGGTAGGGGGCTTTAACACCGGGGAGCTGTTTTTT.

V is TRBV6-5 and J is TRBJ2-5; D possibly corresponds to TRBD2 (7 bases). Germline V gene lookup returns CDR1 MNHEY and CDR2 SVGAGI. The CDR3 loop spans 14 amino acids. Trimming took 0 bases from V and 5 from J, leaving 10 bases between them. The CDR3 region is CASSYSRGLETQYF. The CDR3 region has the DNA TGTGCCAGCAGTTACTCGCGGGGGCTGGAGACCCAGTACTTC.

This chain links TRBV5-1 with TRBJ2-7, with D tentatively TRBD2 (5 bases). There are 14 residues in the CDR3. The germline V gene encodes CDR1 SGHRS and CDR2 YFSETQ. The V end lost 7 bases, the J end lost 1 base, and 15 bases lay between the germline ends. CDR3 protein: CASRENGNSYEQYF. Written as DNA, the CDR3 is TGCGCCAGCCGCGAGAACGGGAATTCCTACGAGCAGTACTTC.

V gene TRBV27 combines with J gene TRBJ1-3, with D perhaps TRBD1 (5 bases). The length of the CDR3 is 15 residues. Trimming removed 5 bases at V and 1 base at J, with 12 bases between. The germline gives CDR1 MNHEY, CDR2 SMNVEV (reference sequence). CDR3 sequence: CASSPMGRSGNTIYF. The CDR3 coding sequence is TGTGCCAGCAGTCCCATGGGGCGGTCTGGAAACACCATATATTTT.

The gene calls are TRBV7-8 and TRBJ2-7; 12 nucleotides align to TRBD2. Losses at the gene ends were 4 bases for V and 2 bases for J; bases not matched to a gene: 3. The germline CDR1 and CDR2 sequences are SGHVS and FQNEAQ. This CDR3 contains 15 residues. The chain's CDR3 is CASSSPSGRAYEQYF. In nucleotides, the CDR3 is TGTGCCAGCAGCTCTCCTAGCGGGAGGGCCTACGAGCAGTACTTC.

The chain recombines TRBV14 with TRBJ2-7, with TRBD2 matching over 8 bases. Germline CDR1 reads SGHDN; CDR2 reads FVKESK. The CDR3 loop spans 17 amino acids. V was clipped by 4 bases and J by 2 bases; unmatched bases: 13. The DNA for the CDR3 is TGTGCCAGCAGCCCGAGACGGGGGGGCATCGGCCCCTACGAGCAGTACTTC. It specifies CASSPRRGGIGPYEQYF.

V is TRBV7-9 and J is TRBJ1-1; unclear D gene. Trimming pared 1 base from V and 4 bases from J, leaving 10 bases between. This CDR3 region has 14 residues. From germline, CDR1 is SEHNR and CDR2 FQNEAQ (reference sequence). CDR3 protein: CASSLGGVGTEAFF. CDR3 bases: TGTGCCAGCAGCTTAGGGGGAGTCGGCACTGAAGCTTTCTTT.

The rearrangement joins TRBV4-3 to TRBJ2-7; TRBD1 is a possible D gene (5 bases). V was pared by 1 base and J by 3 bases, with 13 bases between. Germline V gives CDR1 LGHNA, CDR2 YSLEER. This CDR3 region has 15 residues. CDR3 residues: CASSQGVGQGYEQYF. Here the CDR3 DNA reads TGCGCCAGCAGCCAAGGGGTAGGGCAGGGCTACGAGCAGTACTTC.